One and the same sample provided the 22 T cell receptor beta chains below, sequenced in a study of blood T cell repertoires in COVID-19. Assay used: immunoSEQ multiplex PCR; TCRdb lists only in-frame clones, some missing. Of about 68,000 clones listed, 89% were seen once; the top ten hold roughly 8%. Sample: peripheral blood. The source is a man aged 50-60 years with active COVID-19.

This clone was observed once. The chain links TRBV4-3 to TRBJ1-2; D gene uncertain. The V gene's germline CDR1 is LGHNA and CDR2 YSLEER. Trimming removed 2 bases at V and 0 bases at J, with 19 bases between. The CDR3 runs to 18 residues. The DNA of the CDR3 is TGCGCCAGCAGCCAAAAAAGTTCGACCGCCCGGGCTAACTATGGCTACACCTTC. Translated: CASSQKSSTARANYGYTF.

V is TRBV5-4 and J is TRBJ2-7, with 8 bases that match TRBD2. The CDR3 covers 15 residues. Germline V gene data show CDR1 as SGHNT and CDR2 as YYREEE (reference sequence). The junction had 6 bases not matched to a gene; V was cut back by 3 bases and J by 1 base. CDR3 in amino acids: CASSYLAGPSYEQYF. The CDR3 nucleotides are TGTGCCAGCAGCTACCTAGCGGGTCCGTCCTACGAGCAGTACTTC.

The chain is built from TRBV4-2 and TRBJ2-7; maybe TRBD1 (5 bases). Trimming pared 0 bases from V and 1 base from J, leaving 19 bases between. The length of the CDR3 is 18 residues. Germline lookup yields CDR1 LGHNA and CDR2 YNFKEQ. This CDR3 is CASSQDGAQALMSYEQYF. The CDR3 DNA reads as TGTGCCAGCAGCCAAGATGGGGCACAGGCCCTCATGTCCTACGAGCAGTACTTC.

The J gene is TRBJ2-7, the V gene TRBV7-2; 10 bases are a match to TRBD1. The V and J ends lost 5 bases and 3 bases, in that order; junction bases with no gene match: 10. Germline CDR1 reads SGHTA; CDR2 reads FQGNSA. This CDR3 has 16 residues. Written as DNA, the CDR3 is TGTGCCAGCAGCCGCCATGGGACAGGGGTGGGCTACGAGCAGTACTTC. This sequence encodes CASSRHGTGVGYEQYF.

The V call is TRBV12-3 or TRBV12-4, the J call TRBJ2-2, with D hard to call. The ends were cut back, 10 bases at V and 6 bases at J, with 9 bases in the middle. CDR3 length: 11 residues. As DNA, the CDR3 is TGTGCCAACCTTGCGTCCGGGGAGCTGTTTTTT. It codes for CANLASGELFF.

V gene TRBV6-5 combines with J gene TRBJ2-1; 9 bases are a match to TRBD1. V was clipped by 7 bases and J by 2 bases; unmatched bases: 6. The CDR3 totals 15 residues. The germline gives CDR1 MNHEY, CDR2 SVGAGI. The CDR3 sequence is CASTPGQGPYNEQFF. CDR3 in DNA: TGTGCCAGCACCCCAGGACAGGGGCCCTACAATGAGCAGTTCTTC.

The rearrangement uses TRBV5-6 and TRBJ2-1, with a possible D match to TRBD1 (6 bases). Trimming shortened V by 4 bases and J by 8 bases, and 13 bases separated the two germline ends. This CDR3 is built from 13 residues. Germline CDR1 reads SGHDT; CDR2 reads YYEEEE. CDR3 nucleotide sequence: TGTGCCAGCAGCCGGAACAGGGTCGATGAGCAGTTCTTC. Protein: CASSRNRVDEQFF. The full variable domain, with the rest looked up from reference TRBV5-6 and TRBJ2-1, is DAGVTQSPTHLIKTRGQQVTLRCSPKSGHDTVSWYQQALGQGPQFIFQYYEEEERQRGNFPDRFSGHQFPNYSSELNVNALLLGDSALYLCASSRNRVDEQFFGPGTRLTVL.

This chain uses TRBV7-9 with TRBJ2-1; 10 positions match TRBD2. Unmatched junction bases numbered 6, after V lost 4 bases and J lost 3 bases. Germline CDR1 reads SEHNR; CDR2 reads FQNEAQ (reference sequence). This CDR3 has 16 amino acids. The CDR3 DNA is TGTGCCAGCAGCTCACCCAAGCGGGGGGGCTACAATGAGCAGTTCTTC. Translation: CASSSPKRGGYNEQFF.

The chain links TRBV2 to TRBJ2-7; tentative D call: TRBD2 (7 bases). Germline V lookup: CDR1 SNHLY, CDR2 FYNNEI. There are 18 residues in the CDR3. V lost 7 bases and J 0 bases, leaving 25 bases between the germline ends. The CDR3 spells CASTTGPQGRGSSYEQYF. The CDR3 nucleotides are TGTGCCAGCACCACTGGGCCGCAGGGGAGGGGAAGCTCCTACGAGCAGTACTTC.

The chain carries TRBV19 and TRBJ2-1, with 10 bases that match TRBD2. The CDR3 loop spans 15 amino acids. Germline CDR1 and CDR2: LNHDA and SQIVND (reference sequence). The V segment lost 5 bases and the J segment 4 bases; nucleotides outside the gene matches: 5. DNA for the CDR3: TGTGCCAGTAGTCCGTGGACTAGCGGTTACAATGAGCAGTTCTTC. This encodes CASSPWTSGYNEQFF.

This chain's CDR3 is CASSSVLSGTNTGELFF. For the CDR3, the DNA is TGCGCCAGCAGCTCGGTCCTCTCCGGTACGAACACCGGGGAGCTGTTTTTT. This sequence joins TRBV5-1 and TRBJ2-2; D unclear. This CDR3 has 17 residues. The germline V and J ends were trimmed by 3 bases and 0 bases, with 15 bases remaining between them. The germline V gene encodes CDR1 SGHRS and CDR2 YFSETQ.

The chain uses TRBV7-8 and TRBJ2-3; D gene unclear. The V gene's germline CDR1 is SGHVS and CDR2 FQNEAQ. This CDR3 has 13 amino acids. Trimming shortened V by 7 bases and J by 4 bases, and 12 bases separated the two germline ends. CDR3 DNA sequence: TGTGCCAGCAAGCCACTCGCGGCAGATACGCAGTATTTT. This gives the protein CASKPLAADTQYF.

The chain employs TRBV19 and TRBJ1-1; possibly TRBD1 for D (6 bases). V was trimmed by 3 bases and J by 4 bases, leaving 9 bases between them. The length of the CDR3 is 13 residues. Per the germline V gene, CDR1 is LNHDA and CDR2 is SQIVND (reference sequence). CDR3 coding DNA: TGTGCCAGTAGTATCAGGGGCGGCACTGAAGCTTTCTTT. Amino acid sequence: CASSIRGGTEAFF.

The chain recombines TRBV19 with TRBJ2-4; 8 bases match TRBD1. V was pared by 4 bases and J by 8 bases, with 7 bases of the junction left unmatched. The germline gives CDR1 LNHDA, CDR2 SQIVND (reference sequence). The CDR3 sequence is 14 residues long. The CDR3 spells CASSTRTGKDIQYF. The DNA for the CDR3 is TGTGCCAGTAGTACCAGGACAGGGAAGGACATTCAGTACTTC.

The chain joins TRBV4-3 to TRBJ1-1; TRBD1 matches 7 bases. This CDR3 is built from 13 residues. The junction had 2 bases not matched to a gene; V was cut back by 4 bases and J by 3 bases. Germline V CDR1 and CDR2: LGHNA, YSLEER. Here the CDR3 DNA reads TGCGCCAGCAGCCTCGACAGGGACACTGAAGCTTTCTTT. Translated: CASSLDRDTEAFF.

This clone has just one count. V and J are TRBV7-9 and TRBJ1-1; a weak D match, TRBD1 (6 bases). V was shortened by 2 bases and J by 8 bases, with 12 bases between the two germline ends. The CDR3 loop spans 13 amino acids. The germline gives CDR1 SEHNR, CDR2 FQNEAQ (reference sequence). The CDR3 DNA follows: TGTGCCAGCAGCTTACGACGAGACAGGGAAGCTTTCTTT. Translation gives CASSLRRDREAFF.

The rearrangement links TRBV15 to TRBJ2-7; 7 nucleotides align to TRBD1. Germline CDR1 LNHNV, CDR2 YYDKDF (reference sequence). This CDR3 is built from 15 residues. V lost 5 bases to trimming and J lost 6 bases; unmatched junction nucleotides: 13. CDR3 amino acids: CATSRTHRGSGEQYF. CDR3 sequence (DNA): TGTGCCACCAGCCGCACGCACAGGGGTTCGGGCGAGCAGTACTTC. The complete variable domain, with remaining parts taken from reference TRBV15 and TRBJ2-7, reads DAMVIQNPRYQVTQFGKPVTLSCSQTLNHNVMYWYQQKSSQAPKLLFHYYDKDFNNEADTPDNFQSRRPNTSFCFLDIRSPGLGDTAMYLCATSRTHRGSGEQYFGPGTRLTVT.

The rearrangement links TRBV12-3 or TRBV12-4 to TRBJ1-5, with D uncertain. This CDR3 spans 13 amino acids. With 7 bases removed from V and 7 bases from J, the gap between germline ends came to 14 bases. CDR3 sequence reads: CASKAWLGQPQHF. The DNA for the CDR3 is TGTGCCAGCAAAGCTTGGCTCGGGCAGCCCCAGCATTTT.

The genes are TRBV5-4 and TRBJ2-5, with TRBD2 matching 7 bases. The trim removed 1 base at V and 4 bases at J, leaving 7 bases unmatched. This CDR3 spans 15 amino acids. CDR1 and CDR2 (germline): SGHNT, YYREEE (reference sequence). CDR3 coding DNA: TGTGCCAGCAGCTTGTGGGGGGGGGACGGAGAGACCCAGTACTTC. Protein: CASSLWGGDGETQYF.

The chain carries TRBV5-1 and TRBJ1-1; D might be TRBD1 (5 bases). The CDR3 is 14 amino acids. Looked up from germline, CDR1 is SGHRS and CDR2 is YFSETQ. Trimming removed 4 bases from V and 4 bases from J, with 14 bases in between. The DNA for the CDR3 is TGCGCCAGCAGCATGACAGCCTCAAGCACTGAAGCTTTCTTT. As protein: CASSMTASSTEAFF.

The chain uses TRBV11-2 and TRBJ2-3, with 8 bases fitting TRBD1. Germline CDR1 SGHAT, CDR2 FQNNGV. This CDR3 has 17 residues. J lost 2 bases, V lost 3 bases, and 10 bases had no gene match. CDR3 residues: CASSLDRALRYTDTQYF. The CDR3 DNA is TGTGCCAGCAGCTTGGACAGGGCCCTTCGTTACACAGATACGCAGTATTTT.

The rearrangement links TRBV5-4 to TRBJ2-5; maybe TRBD1 (5 bases). Trimming took off 6 bases at V and 1 base at J, with 10 bases between the two ends. The V gene's germline CDR1 is SGHNT and CDR2 YYREEE (reference sequence). The CDR3 is 13 residues long. The chain's CDR3 is CASTGRGQETQYF. The CDR3 region has the DNA TGTGCCAGCACCGGTAGGGGCCAAGAGACCCAGTACTTC.